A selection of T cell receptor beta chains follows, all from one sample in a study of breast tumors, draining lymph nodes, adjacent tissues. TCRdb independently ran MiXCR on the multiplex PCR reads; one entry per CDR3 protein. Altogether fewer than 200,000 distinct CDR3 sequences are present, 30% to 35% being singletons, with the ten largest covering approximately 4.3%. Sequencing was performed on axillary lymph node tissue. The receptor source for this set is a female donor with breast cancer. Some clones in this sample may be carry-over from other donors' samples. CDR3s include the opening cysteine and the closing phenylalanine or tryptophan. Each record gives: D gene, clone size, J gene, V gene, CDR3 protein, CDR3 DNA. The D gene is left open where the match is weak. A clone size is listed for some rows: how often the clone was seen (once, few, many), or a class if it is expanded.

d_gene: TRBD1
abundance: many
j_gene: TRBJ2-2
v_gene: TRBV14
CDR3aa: CASSRLQGQGAIAGELFF
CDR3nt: TGTGCCAGCAGTCGACTTCAGGGACAGGGGGCGATCGCCGGGGAGCTGTTTTTT

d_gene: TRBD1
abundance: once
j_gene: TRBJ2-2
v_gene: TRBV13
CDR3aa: CASSLGTGVNTGELFF
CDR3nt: TGTGCCAGCAGCTTAGGGACAGGGGTGAACACCGGGGAGCTGTTTTTT

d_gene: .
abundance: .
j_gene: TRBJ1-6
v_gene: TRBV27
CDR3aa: CASSLSGNSPLHF
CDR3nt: TGTGCCAGCAGTTTATCGGGGAACTCACCCCTCCACTTT

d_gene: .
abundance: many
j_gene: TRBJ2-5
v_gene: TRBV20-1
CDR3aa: CSARALETQYF
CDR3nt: TGCAGTGCTAGAGCCCTCGAGACCCAGTACTTC

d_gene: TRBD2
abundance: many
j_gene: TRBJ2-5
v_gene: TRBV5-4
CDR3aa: CASSLILAEQETQYF
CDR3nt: TGTGCCAGCAGCTTAATCCTAGCGGAACAAGAGACCCAGTACTTC

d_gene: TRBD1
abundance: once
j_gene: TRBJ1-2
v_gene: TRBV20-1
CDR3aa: CSVRDLSSGQDYGYTF
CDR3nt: TGCAGTGTTAGAGACCTATCCTCGGGACAGGACTATGGCTACACCTTC

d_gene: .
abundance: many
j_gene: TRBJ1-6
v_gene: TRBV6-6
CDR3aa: CASRVEASSYNSPLHF
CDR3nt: TGTGCCAGCAGGGTGGAGGCCAGCTCCTATAATTCACCCCTCCACTTT

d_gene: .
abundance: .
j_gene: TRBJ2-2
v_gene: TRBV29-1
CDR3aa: CSVHTTGELFF
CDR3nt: TGCAGCGTTCACACAACAGGGGAGCTGTTTTTT

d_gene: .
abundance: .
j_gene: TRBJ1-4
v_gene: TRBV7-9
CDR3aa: CASSLVWGSEKLFF
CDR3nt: TGTGCCAGCAGCTTAGTTTGGGGGAGTGAAAAACTGTTTTTT

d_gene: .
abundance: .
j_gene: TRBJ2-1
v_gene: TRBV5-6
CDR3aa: CASSSQGYNEQFF
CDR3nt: TGTGCCAGCAGCTCACAAGGTTACAATGAGCAGTTCTTC

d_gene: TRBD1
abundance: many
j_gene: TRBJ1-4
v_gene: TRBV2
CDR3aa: CASTSGTVPGNEKLFF
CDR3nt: TGTGCCAGTACCTCCGGGACAGTACCGGGTAATGAAAAACTGTTTTTT

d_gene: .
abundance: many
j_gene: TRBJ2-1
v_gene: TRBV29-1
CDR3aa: CSGLYNEQFF
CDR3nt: TGCAGCGGGCTCTACAATGAGCAGTTCTTC

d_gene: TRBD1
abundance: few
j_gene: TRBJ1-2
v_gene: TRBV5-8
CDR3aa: CASSLPLARGPVGGYTF
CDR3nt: TGTGCCAGCAGCCTCCCTTTGGCCAGGGGGCCCGTTGGTGGCTACACCTTC

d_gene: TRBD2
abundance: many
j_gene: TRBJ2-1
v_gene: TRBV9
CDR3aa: CASSGTSGGIYNEQFF
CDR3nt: TGTGCCAGCAGCGGGACTAGCGGGGGGATTTATAATGAGCAGTTCTTC

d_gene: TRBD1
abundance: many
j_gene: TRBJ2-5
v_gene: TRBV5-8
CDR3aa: CASSSGVDTPQGETQYF
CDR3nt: TGTGCCAGCAGCTCCGGGGTGGATACTCCACAGGGGGAGACCCAGTACTTC

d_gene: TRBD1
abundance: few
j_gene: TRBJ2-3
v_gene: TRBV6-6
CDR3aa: CASREQGRVTQYF
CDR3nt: TGTGCCAGCAGAGAACAGGGGCGAGTTACGCAGTATTTT

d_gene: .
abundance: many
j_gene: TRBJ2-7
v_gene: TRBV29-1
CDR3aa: CSVFSGLSSYEQYF
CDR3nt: TGCAGCGTTTTCTCGGGCTTGAGCTCCTACGAGCAGTACTTC

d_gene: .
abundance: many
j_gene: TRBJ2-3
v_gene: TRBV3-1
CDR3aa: CASSQAYSTDTQYF
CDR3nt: TGTGCCAGCAGCCAAGCGTATAGCACAGATACGCAGTATTTT

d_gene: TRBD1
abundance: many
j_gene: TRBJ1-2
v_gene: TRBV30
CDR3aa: CAWTTDRAGGYTF
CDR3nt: TGTGCCTGGACCACGGACAGGGCTGGTGGCTACACCTTC